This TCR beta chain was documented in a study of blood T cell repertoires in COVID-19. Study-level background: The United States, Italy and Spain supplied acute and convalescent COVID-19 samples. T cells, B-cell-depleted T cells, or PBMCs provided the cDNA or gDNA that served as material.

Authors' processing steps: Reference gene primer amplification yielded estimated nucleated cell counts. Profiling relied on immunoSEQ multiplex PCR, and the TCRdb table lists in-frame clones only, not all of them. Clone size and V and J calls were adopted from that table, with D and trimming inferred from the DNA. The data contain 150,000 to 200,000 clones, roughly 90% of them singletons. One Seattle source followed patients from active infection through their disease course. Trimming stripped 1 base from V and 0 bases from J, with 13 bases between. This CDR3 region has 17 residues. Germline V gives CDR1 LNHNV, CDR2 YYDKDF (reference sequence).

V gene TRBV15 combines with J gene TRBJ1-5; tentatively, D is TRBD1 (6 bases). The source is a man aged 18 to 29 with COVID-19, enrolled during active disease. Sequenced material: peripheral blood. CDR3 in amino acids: CATSRGSGHHSNQPQHF. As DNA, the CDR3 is TGTGCCACCAGCAGAGGGTCGGGACACCATAGCAATCAGCCCCAGCATTTT.